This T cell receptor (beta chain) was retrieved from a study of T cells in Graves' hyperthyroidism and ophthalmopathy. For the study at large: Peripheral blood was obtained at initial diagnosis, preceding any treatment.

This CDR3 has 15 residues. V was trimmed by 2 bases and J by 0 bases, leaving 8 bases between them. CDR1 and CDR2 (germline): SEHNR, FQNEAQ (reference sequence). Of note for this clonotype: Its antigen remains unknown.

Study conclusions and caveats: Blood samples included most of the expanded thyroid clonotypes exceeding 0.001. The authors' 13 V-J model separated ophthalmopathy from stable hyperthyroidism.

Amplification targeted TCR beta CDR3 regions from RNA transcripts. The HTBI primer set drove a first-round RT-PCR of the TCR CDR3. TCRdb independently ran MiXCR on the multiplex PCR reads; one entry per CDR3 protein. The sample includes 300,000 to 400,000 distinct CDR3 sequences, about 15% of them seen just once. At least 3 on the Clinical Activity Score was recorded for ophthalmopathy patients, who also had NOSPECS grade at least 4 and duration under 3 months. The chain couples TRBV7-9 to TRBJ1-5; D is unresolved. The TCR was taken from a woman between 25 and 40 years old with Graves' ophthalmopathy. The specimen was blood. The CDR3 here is CASSLSSNSNQPQHF. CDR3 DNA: TGTGCCAGCAGCTTAAGCTCAAATAGCAATCAGCCCCAGCATTTT.